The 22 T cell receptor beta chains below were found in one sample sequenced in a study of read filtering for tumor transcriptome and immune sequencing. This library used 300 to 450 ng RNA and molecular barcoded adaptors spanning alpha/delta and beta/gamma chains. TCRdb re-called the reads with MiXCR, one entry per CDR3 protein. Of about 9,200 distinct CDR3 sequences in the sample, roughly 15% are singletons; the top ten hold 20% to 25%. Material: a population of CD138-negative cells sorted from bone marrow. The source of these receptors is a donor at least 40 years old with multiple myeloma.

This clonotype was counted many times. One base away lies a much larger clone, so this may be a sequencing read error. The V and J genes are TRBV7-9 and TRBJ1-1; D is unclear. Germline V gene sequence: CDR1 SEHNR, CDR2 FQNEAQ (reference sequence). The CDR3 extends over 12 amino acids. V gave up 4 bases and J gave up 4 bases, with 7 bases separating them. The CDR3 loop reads CASSSAGTEAFF. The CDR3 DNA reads TGTGCCAGCAGCTCAGCTGGCACTGAAGCTTTCTTT.

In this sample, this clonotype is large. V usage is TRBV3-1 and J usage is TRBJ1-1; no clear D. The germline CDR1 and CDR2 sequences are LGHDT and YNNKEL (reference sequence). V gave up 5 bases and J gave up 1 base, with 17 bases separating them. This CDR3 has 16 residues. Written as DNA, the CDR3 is TGTGCCAGCAGCACTCAAACCACAAACGCGAACACTGAAGCTTTCTTT. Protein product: CASSTQTTNANTEAFF.

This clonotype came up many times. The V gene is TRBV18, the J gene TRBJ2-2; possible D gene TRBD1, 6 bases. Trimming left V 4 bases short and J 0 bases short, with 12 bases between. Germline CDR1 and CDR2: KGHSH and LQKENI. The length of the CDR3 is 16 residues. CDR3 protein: CASSQDRRTNTGELFF. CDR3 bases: TGTGCCAGCTCACAGGACAGACGAACGAACACCGGGGAGCTGTTTTTT.

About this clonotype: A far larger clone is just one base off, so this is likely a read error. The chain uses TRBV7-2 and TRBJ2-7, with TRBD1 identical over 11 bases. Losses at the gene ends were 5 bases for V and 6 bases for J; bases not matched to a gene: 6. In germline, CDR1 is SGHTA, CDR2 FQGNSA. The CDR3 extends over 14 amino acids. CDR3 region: CASSPGQGASEQYF. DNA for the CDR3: TGTGCCAGCAGCCCAGGACAGGGGGCCAGCGAGCAGTACTTC. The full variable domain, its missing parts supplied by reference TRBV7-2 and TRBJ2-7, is GAGVSQSPSNKVTEKGKDVELRCDPISGHTALYWYRQSLGQGLEFLIYFQGNSAPDKSGLPSDRFSAERTGGSVSTLTIQRTQQEDSAVYLCASSPGQGASEQYFGPGTRLTVT.

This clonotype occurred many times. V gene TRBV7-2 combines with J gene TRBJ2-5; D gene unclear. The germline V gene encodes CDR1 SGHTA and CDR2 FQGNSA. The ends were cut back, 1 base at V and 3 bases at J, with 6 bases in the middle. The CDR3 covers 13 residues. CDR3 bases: TGTGCCAGCAGCTTAGGCGGAGAAGAGACCCAGTACTTC. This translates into CASSLGGEETQYF.

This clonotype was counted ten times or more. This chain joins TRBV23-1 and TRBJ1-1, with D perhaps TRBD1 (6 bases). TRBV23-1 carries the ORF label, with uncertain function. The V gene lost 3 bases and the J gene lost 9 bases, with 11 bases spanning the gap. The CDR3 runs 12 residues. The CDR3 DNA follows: TGCGCCAGCAGTCATCTGGGGGGCCAAGCTTTCTTT. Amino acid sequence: CASSHLGGQAFF.

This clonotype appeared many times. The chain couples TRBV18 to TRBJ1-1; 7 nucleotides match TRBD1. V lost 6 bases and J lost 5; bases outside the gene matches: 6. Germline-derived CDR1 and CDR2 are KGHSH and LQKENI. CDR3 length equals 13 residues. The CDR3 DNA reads TGTGCCAGCTCTTCGACAGGGCGGACTGAAGCTTTCTTT. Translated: CASSSTGRTEAFF.

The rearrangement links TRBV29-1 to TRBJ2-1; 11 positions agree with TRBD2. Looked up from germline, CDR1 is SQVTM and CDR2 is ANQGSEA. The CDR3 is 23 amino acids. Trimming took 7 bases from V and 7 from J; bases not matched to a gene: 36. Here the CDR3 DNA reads TGCAGCGCCACACCCTCCTGTAGCGGGAGGGAGGTTCTGGGGGACCCCCTTCCAAATGAGCAGTTCTTC. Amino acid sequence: CSATPSCSGREVLGDPLPNEQFF.

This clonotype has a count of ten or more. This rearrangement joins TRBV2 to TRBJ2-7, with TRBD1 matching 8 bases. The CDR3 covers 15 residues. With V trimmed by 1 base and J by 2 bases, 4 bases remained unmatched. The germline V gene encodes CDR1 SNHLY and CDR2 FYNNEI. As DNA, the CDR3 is TGTGCCAGCAGTGAAGGGCAGGGGGCCGCCTACGAGCAGTACTTC. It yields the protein CASSEGQGAAYEQYF.

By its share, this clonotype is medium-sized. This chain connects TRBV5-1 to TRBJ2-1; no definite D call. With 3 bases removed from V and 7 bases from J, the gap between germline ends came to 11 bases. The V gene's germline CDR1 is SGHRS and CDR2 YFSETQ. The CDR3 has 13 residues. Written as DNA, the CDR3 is TGCGCCAGCAGCTGGTCAGGCAATAATGAGCAGTTCTTC. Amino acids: CASSWSGNNEQFF.

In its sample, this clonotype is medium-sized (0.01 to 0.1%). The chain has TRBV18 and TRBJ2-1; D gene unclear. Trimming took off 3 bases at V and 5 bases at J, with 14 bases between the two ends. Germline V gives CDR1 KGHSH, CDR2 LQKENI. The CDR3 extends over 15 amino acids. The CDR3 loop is CASSPGGRSDNEQFF. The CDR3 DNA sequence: TGTGCCAGCTCACCTGGTGGCAGGAGTGACAATGAGCAGTTCTTC.

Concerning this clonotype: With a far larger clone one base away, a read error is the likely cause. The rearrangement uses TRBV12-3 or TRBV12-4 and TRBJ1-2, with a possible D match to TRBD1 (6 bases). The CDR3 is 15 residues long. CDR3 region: CVSSLRTGQSYGYTF. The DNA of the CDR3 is TGTGTCAGCAGTTTAAGAACCGGACAGTCCTATGGCTACACCTTC.

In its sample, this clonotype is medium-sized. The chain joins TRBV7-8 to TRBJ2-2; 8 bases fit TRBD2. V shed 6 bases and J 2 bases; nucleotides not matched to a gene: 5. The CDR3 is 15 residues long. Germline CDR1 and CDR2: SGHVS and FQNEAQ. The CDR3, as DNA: TGTGCCAGCAGGCGCCGGGGGGGCAACACCGGGGAGCTGTTTTTT. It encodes CASRRRGGNTGELFF.

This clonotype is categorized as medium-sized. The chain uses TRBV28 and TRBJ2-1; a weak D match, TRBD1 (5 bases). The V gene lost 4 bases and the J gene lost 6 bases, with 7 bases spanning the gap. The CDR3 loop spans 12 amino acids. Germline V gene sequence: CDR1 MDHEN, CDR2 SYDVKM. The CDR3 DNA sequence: TGTGCCAGCAGTTCAGGGCTCAATGAGCAGTTCTTC. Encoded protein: CASSSGLNEQFF.

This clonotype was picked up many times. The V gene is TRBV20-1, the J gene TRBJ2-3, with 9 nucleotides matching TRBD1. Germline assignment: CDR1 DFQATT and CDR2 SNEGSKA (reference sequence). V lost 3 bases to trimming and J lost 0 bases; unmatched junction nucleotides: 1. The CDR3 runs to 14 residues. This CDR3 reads CSASDRGSTDTQYF. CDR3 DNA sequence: TGCAGTGCTAGTGACAGGGGGAGCACAGATACGCAGTATTTT.

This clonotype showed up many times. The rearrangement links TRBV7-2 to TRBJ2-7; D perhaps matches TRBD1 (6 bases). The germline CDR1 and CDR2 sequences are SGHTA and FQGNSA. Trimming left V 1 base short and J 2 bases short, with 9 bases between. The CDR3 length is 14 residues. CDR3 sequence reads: CASSLGQVAYEQYF. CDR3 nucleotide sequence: TGTGCCAGCAGCTTAGGACAGGTAGCCTACGAGCAGTACTTC.

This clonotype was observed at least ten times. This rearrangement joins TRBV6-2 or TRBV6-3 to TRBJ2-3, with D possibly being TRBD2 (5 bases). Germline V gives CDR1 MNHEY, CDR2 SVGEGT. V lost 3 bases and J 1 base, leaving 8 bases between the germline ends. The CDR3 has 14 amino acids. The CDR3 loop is CASSYRGRTDTQYF. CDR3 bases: TGTGCCAGCAGTTATCGGGGTCGCACAGATACGCAGTATTTT.

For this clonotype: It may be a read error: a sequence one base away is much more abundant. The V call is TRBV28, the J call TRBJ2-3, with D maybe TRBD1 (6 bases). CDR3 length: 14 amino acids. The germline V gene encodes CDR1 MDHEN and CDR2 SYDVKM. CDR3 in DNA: TGTGCCTGCAGTACACAGGGTTTGGCAGATACGCAGTATTTT. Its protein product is CACSTQGLADTQYF.

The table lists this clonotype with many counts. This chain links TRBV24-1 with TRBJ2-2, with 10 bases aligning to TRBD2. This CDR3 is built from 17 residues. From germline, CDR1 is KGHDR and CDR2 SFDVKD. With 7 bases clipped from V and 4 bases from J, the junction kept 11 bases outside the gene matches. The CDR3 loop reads CATSPSGAGGRTGELFF. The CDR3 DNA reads TGTGCCACCAGCCCATCGGGAGCGGGGGGGCGCACCGGGGAGCTGTTTTTT.

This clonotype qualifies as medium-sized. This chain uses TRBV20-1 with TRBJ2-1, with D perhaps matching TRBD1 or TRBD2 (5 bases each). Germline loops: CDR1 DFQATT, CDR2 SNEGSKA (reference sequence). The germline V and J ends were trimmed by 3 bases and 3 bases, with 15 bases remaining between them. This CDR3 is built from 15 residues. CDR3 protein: CSASERKGVYNEQFF. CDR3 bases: TGCAGTGCTAGCGAGCGGAAAGGGGTCTACAATGAGCAGTTCTTC.

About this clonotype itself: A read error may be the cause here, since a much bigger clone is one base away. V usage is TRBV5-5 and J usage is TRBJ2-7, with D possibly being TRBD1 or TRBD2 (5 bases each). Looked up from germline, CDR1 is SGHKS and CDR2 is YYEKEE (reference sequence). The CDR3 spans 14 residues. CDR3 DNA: TGTGCCGGCAGCTTCGGGCAGGGAGCCTACGAGCAGTACTTC. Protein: CAGSFGQGAYEQYF.

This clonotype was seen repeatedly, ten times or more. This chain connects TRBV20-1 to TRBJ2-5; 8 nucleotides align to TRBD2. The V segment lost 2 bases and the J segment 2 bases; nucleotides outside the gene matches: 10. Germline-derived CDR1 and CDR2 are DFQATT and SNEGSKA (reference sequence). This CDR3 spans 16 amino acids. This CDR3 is CSARSRALAAQETQYF. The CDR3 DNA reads TGCAGTGCTAGATCCCGCGCACTAGCGGCTCAAGAGACCCAGTACTTC.